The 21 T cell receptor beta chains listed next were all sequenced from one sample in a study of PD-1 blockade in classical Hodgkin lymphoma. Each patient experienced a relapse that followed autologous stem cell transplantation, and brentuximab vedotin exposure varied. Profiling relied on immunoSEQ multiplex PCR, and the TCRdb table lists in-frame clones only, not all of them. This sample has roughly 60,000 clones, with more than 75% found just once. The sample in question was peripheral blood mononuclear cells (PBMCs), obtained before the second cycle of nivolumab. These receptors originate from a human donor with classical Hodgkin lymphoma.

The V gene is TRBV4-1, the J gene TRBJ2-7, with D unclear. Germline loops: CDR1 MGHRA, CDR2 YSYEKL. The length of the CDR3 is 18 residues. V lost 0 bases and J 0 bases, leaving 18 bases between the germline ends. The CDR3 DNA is TGCGCCAGCAGCCAAGATCTAATGGGTAAAGGCGTCTCCTACGAGCAGTACTTC. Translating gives CASSQDLMGKGVSYEQYF.

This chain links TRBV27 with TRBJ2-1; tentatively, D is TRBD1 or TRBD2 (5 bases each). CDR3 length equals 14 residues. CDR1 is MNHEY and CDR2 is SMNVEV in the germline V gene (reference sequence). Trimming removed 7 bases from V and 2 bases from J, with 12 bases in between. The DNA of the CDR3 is TGTGCCAGCATCGGGACCGCCACCTACAATGAGCAGTTCTTC. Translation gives CASIGTATYNEQFF.

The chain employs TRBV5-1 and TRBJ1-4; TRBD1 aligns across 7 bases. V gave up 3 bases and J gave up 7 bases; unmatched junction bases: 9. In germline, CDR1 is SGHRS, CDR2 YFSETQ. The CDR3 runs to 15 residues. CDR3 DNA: TGCGCCAGCAGCTCCAGGGGGGCGCCCCTTGAAAAACTGTTTTTT. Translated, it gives CASSSRGAPLEKLFF.

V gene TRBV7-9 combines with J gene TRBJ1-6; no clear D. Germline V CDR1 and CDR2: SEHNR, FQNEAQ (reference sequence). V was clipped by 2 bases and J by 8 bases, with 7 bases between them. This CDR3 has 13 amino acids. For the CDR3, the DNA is TGTGCCAGCAGCTTATACGGGGATTCACCCCTCCACTTT. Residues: CASSLYGDSPLHF.

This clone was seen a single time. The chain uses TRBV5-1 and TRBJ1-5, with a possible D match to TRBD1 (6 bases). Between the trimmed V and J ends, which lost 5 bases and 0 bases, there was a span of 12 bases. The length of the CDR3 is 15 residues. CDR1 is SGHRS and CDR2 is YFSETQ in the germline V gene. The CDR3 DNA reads TGCGCCAGCAGGTCGACAGGAGATAGCAATCAGCCCCAGCATTTT. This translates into CASRSTGDSNQPQHF.

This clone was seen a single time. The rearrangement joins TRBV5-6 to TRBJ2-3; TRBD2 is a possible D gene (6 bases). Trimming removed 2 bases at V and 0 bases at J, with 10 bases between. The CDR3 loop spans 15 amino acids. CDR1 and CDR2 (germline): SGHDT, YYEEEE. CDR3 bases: TGTGCCAGCAGCTTCGCCGGGGGAAGCACAGATACGCAGTATTTT. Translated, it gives CASSFAGGSTDTQYF.

The CDR3: CASRANRGRGITDTQYF. CDR3 coding DNA: TGTGCCAGCAGGGCGAACAGGGGCCGGGGGATCACAGATACGCAGTATTTT. V gene TRBV5-4 combines with J gene TRBJ2-3; TRBD1 is a possible D gene (7 bases). The V gene lost 5 bases and the J gene lost 2 bases, with 21 bases spanning the gap. The CDR3 has 17 residues. The germline gives CDR1 SGHNT, CDR2 YYREEE (reference sequence).

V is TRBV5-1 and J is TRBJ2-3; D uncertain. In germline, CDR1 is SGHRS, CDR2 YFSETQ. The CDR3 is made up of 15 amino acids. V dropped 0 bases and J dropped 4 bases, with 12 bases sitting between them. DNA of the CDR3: TGCGCCAGCAGCTTGGTGGGTAGTTACCCAGATACGCAGTATTTT. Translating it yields CASSLVGSYPDTQYF.

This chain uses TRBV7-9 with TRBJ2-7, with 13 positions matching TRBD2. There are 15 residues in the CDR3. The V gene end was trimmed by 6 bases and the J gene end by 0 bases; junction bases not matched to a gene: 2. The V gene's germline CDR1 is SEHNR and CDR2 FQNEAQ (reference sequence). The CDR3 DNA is TGTGCCAGCAGGCGGACTAGCGGGGGCTCCTACGAGCAGTACTTC. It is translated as CASRRTSGGSYEQYF.

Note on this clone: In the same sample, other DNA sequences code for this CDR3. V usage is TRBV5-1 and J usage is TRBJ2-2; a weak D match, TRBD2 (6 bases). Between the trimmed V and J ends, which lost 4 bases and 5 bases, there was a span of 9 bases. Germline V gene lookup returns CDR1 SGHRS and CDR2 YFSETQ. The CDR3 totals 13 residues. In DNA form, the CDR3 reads TGCGCCAGCAGCCCGGAGGGGACCGGGGAGCTGTTTTTT. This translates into CASSPEGTGELFF.

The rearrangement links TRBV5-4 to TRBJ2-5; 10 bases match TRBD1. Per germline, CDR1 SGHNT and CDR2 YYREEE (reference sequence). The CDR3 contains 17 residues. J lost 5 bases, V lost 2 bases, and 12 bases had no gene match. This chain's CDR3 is CASSFSPGQGWSETQYF. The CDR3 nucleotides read TGTGCCAGCAGCTTCTCTCCGGGACAGGGGTGGTCGGAGACCCAGTACTTC.

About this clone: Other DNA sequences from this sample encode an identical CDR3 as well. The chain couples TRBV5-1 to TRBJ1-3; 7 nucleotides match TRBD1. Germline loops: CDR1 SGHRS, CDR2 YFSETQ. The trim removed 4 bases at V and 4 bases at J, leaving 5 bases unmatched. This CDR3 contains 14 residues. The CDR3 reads CASSGGTAGNTIYF. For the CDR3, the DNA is TGCGCCAGCAGCGGTGGGACAGCGGGAAACACCATATATTTT.

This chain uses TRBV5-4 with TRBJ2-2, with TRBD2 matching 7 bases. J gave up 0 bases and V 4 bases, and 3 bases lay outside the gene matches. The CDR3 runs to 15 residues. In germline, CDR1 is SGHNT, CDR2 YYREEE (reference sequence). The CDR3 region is CASSLAVANTGELFF. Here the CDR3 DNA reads TGTGCCAGCAGCCTAGCGGTGGCGAACACCGGGGAGCTGTTTTTT.

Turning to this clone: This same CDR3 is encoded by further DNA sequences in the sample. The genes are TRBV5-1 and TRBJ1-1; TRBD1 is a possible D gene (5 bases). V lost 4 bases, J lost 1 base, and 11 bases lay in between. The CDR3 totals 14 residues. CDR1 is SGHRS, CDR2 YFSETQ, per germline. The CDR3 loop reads CASSPQGGNTEAFF. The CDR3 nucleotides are TGCGCCAGCAGCCCCCAGGGCGGGAACACTGAAGCTTTCTTT. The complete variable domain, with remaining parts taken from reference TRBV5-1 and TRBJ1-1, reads KAGVTQTPRYLIKTRGQQVTLSCSPISGHRSVSWYQQTPGQGLQFLFEYFSETQRNKGNFPGRFSGRQFSNSRSEMNVSTLELGDSALYLCASSPQGGNTEAFFGQGTRLTVV.

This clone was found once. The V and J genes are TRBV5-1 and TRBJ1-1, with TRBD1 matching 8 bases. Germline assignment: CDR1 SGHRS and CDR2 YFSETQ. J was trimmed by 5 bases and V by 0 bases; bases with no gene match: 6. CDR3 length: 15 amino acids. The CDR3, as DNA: TGCGCCAGCAGCTTGGCCGGCCAGGGGGCTACTGAAGCTTTCTTT. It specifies CASSLAGQGATEAFF.

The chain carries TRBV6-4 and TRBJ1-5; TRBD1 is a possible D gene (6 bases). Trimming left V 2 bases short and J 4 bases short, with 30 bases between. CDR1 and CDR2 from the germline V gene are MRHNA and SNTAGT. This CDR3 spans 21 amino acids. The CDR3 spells CASSDPPLRQVISVGNQPQHF. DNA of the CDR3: TGTGCCAGCAGTGACCCCCCCCTGCGACAGGTCATCTCGGTAGGGAATCAGCCCCAGCATTTT.

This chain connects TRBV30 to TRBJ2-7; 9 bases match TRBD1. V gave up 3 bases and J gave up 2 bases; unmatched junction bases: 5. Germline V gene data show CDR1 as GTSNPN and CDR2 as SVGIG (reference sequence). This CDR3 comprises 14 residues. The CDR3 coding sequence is TGTGCCTGGAGCCCCGGGACAGGGACCTACGAGCAGTACTTC. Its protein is CAWSPGTGTYEQYF.

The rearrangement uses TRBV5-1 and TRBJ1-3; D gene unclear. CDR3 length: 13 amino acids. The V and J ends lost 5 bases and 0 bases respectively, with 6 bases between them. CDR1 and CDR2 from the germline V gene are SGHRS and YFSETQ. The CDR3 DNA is TGCGCCAGCAGATCGGGCTCTGGAAACACCATATATTTT. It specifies CASRSGSGNTIYF.

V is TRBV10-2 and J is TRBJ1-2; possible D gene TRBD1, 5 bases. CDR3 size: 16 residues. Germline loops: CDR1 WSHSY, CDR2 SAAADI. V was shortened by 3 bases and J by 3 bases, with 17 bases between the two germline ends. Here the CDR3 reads CASSDVGGLRDYGYTF. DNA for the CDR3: TGCGCCAGCAGTGACGTCGGCGGGCTCAGGGACTATGGCTACACCTTC.

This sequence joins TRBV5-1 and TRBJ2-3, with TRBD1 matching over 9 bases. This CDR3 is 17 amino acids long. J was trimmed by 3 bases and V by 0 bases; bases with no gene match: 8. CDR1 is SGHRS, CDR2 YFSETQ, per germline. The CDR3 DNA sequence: TGCGCCAGCAGCTTGGCCATACTACAGGGGGCAACAGATACGCAGTATTTT. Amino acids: CASSLAILQGATDTQYF.

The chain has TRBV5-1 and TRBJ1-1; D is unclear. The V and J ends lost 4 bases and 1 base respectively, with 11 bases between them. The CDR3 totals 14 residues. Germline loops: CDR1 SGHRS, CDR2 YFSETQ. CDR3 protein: CASSATTENTEAFF. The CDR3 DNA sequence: TGCGCCAGCAGCGCCACTACAGAGAACACTGAAGCTTTCTTT.